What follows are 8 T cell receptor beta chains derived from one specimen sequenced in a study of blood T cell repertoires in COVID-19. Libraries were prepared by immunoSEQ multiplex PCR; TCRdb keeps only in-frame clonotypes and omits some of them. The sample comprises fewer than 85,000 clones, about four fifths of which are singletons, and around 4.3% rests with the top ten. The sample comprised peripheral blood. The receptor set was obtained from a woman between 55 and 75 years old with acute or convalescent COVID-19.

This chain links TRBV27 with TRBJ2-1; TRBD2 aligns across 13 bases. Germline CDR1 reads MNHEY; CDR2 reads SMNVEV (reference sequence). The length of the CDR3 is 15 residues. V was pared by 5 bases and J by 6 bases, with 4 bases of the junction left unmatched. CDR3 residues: CASSPTSGGVNEQFF. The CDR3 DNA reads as TGTGCCAGCAGTCCAACTAGCGGGGGGGTCAATGAGCAGTTCTTC.

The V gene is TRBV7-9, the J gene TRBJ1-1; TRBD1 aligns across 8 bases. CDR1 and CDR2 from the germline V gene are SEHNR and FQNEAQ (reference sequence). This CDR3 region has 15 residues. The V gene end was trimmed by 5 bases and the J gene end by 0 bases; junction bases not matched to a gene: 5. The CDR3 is CASSTRTGMNTEAFF. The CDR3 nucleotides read TGTGCCAGCAGCACTCGGACAGGGATGAACACTGAAGCTTTCTTT.

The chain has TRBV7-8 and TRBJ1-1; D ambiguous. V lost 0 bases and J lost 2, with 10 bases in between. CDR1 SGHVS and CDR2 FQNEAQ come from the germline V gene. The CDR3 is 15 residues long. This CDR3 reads CASSLAHRGNTEAFF. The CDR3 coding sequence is TGTGCCAGCAGCTTAGCGCACCGGGGTAACACTGAAGCTTTCTTT. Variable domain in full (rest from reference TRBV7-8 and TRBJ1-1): GAGVSQSPRYKVAKRGQDVALRCDPISGHVSLFWYQQALGQGPEFLTYFQNEAQLDKSGLPSDRFFAERPEGSVSTLKIQRTQQEDSAVYLCASSLAHRGNTEAFFGQGTRLTVV.

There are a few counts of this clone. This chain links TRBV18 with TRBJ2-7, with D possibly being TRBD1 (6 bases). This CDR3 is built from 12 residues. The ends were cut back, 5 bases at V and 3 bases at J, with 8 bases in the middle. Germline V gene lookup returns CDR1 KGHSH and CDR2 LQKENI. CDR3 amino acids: CASSGTSYEQYF. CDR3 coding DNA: TGTGCCAGCTCAGGGACAAGCTACGAGCAGTACTTC.

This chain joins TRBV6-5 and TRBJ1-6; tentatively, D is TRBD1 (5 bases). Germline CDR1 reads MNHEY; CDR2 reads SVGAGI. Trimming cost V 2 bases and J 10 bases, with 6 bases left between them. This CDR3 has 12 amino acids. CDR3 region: CASSYGGSPLHF. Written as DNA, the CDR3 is TGTGCCAGCAGTTACGGGGGGTCACCCCTCCACTTT.

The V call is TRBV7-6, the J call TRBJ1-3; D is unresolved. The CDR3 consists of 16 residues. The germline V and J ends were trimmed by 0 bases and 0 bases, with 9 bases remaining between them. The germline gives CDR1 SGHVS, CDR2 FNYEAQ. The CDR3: CASSLATSISGNTIYF. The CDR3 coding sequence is TGTGCCAGCAGCTTAGCTACTTCCATCTCTGGAAACACCATATATTTT.

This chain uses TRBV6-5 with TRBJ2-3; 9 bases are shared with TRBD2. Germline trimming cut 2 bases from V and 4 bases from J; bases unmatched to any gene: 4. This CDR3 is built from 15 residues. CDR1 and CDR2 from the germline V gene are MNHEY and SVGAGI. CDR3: CASSYQASGADTQYF. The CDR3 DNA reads TGTGCCAGCAGTTACCAGGCTAGCGGGGCAGATACGCAGTATTTT.

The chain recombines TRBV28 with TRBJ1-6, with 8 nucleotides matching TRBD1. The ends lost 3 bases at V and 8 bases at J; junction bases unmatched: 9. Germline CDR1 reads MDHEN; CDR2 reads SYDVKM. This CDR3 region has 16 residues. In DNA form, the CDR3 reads TGTGCCAGCAGTTTCGTCGCCGGACAGGGTTATTCACCCCTCCACTTT. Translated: CASSFVAGQGYSPLHF.